The clone carrying this T cell receptor beta chain has just a few counts. The sample belongs to a study of control samples from healthy donors and cancer patients. The junction had 5 bases not matched to a gene; V was cut back by 5 bases and J by 7 bases. The CDR3 is 14 amino acids. CDR1 and CDR2 (germline): MNHEY, SMNVEV (reference sequence). Only in-frame clones appear in the TCRdb table, and some are missing; sequencing was by immunoSEQ multiplex PCR. The sample has about 170,000 clones; around nine tenths are singletons. This receptor was taken from a woman aged 25 to 39 in good health. The chain employs TRBV27 and TRBJ1-6; TRBD1 matches at 7 bases. The sequencing input was blood. This chain's CDR3 is CASSTGQQNSPLHF. CDR3 DNA sequence: TGTGCCAGCAGTACGGGACAGCAAAATTCACCCCTCCACTTT.